The present T cell receptor (beta chain) was sequenced within a study of cytomegalovirus exposure and HLA in healthy donors. General study points: Analysis performed later found about 17,000 TCR beta sequences associated with HLA alleles at 0.05 false discovery rate.

The table lists this clone with a few counts. Its cognate antigen is unknown. Primers for the PCR totalled 60 Vbeta and 13 Jbeta. Measured with immunoSEQ multiplex PCR; TCRdb has only the in-frame clones, and not every one. The data show fewer than 300,000 clones, about 80% seen once. The CDR3 has 18 amino acids. In germline, CDR1 is SGHVS, CDR2 FNYEAQ. V lost 3 bases and J 0 bases, leaving 17 bases between the germline ends. The chain is built from TRBV7-6 and TRBJ2-2; no reliable D call. Sequencing was carried out using PBMCs. This clonotype originated in a girl aged 2 to 9 in good health and CMV-seronegative. The CDR3 DNA reads TGTGCCAGCAGCTTGCTCCCAAGGAGAGGCGCGAACACCGGGGAGCTGTTTTTT. As protein: CASSLLPRRGANTGELFF. Full variable domain (missing parts from reference TRBV7-6 and TRBJ2-2): GAGVSQSPRYKVTKRGQDVALRCDPISGHVSLYWYRQALGQGPEFLTYFNYEAQQDKSGLPNDRFSAERPEGSISTLTIQRTEQRDSAMYRCASSLLPRRGANTGELFFGEGSRLTVL.